This T cell receptor (beta chain) was captured by sequencing in a study of CD8 T cells in Susac syndrome. CDR1 and CDR2 (germline): SGHVS, FQNEAQ. The CDR3 spans 14 residues. V lost 4 bases to trimming and J lost 3 bases; unmatched junction nucleotides: 6. Controls matched for sex and age were healthy donors. Negative isolation was used for CD8+ and CD4+ T cells and FACS enrichment for TEMRA cells. An amount of RNA that ranged from roughly 0.45 to 1 ug was reverse transcribed with random hexamers. Multiplex immunoSEQ PCR targeted 54 Vbeta and 13 Jbeta TCR beta segments. One entry per CDR3 protein, called by TCRdb with MiXCR from the immunoSEQ multiplex PCR reads. The sample gives roughly 200,000 distinct CDR3 sequences, 95% of which show up once; 0.095% to 0.12% is in the top ten.

The sequencing sample was made of CD4+ T cells from PBMCs. The V call is TRBV7-8, the J call TRBJ2-7, with 7 bases fitting TRBD1. The sequence derives from a human donor in good health. The CDR3 sequence is CASSSRGTVYEQYF. CDR3 nucleotides: TGTGCCAGCAGCTCCAGGGGGACGGTCTACGAGCAGTACTTC.